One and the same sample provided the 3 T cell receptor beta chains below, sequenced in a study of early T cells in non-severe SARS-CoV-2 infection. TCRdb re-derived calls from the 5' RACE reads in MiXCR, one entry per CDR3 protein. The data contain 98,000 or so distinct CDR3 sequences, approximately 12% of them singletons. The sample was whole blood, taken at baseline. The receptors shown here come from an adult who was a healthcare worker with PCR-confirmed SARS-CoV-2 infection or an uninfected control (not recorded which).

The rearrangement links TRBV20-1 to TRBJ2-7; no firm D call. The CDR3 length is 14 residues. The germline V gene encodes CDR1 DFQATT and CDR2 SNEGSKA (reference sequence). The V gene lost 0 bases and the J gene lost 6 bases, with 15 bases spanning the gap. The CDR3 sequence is CSARDLRSRIEQYF. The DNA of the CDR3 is TGCAGTGCTAGAGATCTTAGGTCTCGCATCGAGCAGTACTTC.

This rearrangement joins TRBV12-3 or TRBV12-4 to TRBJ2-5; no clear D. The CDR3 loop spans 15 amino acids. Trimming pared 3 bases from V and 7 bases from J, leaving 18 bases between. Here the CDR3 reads CASSLATPTRVTQYF. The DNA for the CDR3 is TGTGCCAGCAGTTTGGCGACTCCTACCCGGGTGACCCAGTACTTC.

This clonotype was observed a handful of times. As DNA, the CDR3 is TGTGCCAGCAGCTTAGCGGGACTGAACACAGATACGCAGTATTTT. Translating gives CASSLAGLNTDTQYF. The chain is built from TRBV7-2 and TRBJ2-3, with a tentative D call TRBD2 (6 bases). CDR3 length equals 15 residues. With 0 bases removed from V and 2 bases from J, the gap between germline ends came to 9 bases. From germline, CDR1 is SGHTA and CDR2 FQGNSA.